The 26 T cell receptor beta chains below come from one sample, sequenced in a study of cytomegalovirus exposure and HLA in healthy donors. A multiplex PCR was run with 60 Vbeta primers and 13 Jbeta primers. The method was immunoSEQ multiplex PCR; TCRdb's version includes in-frame clones alone and lacks a portion of them. Of under 75,000 clones listed, roughly 85% are singletons. Sequencing used PBMCs. The receptor source for this set is a woman aged 25 to 39 in good health and CMV-seronegative.

This sequence joins TRBV11-3 and TRBJ2-1; TRBD1 matches at 9 bases. The CDR3 contains 15 residues. From germline, CDR1 is SGHNT and CDR2 YENEEA. V dropped 5 bases and J dropped 7; count of bases not matched to a gene: 9. The CDR3 here is CASSRSQGALNEQFF. The CDR3 bases are TGTGCCAGCAGCCGCTCACAGGGGGCACTAAATGAGCAGTTCTTC.

CDR3 sequence reads: CASRNRDRVNEQYF. The CDR3 region has the DNA TGTGCCAGCAGGAACCGGGACAGGGTCAACGAGCAGTACTTC. This rearrangement joins TRBV6-6 to TRBJ2-7, with 9 nucleotides matching TRBD1. This CDR3 is built from 14 residues. Germline trimming cut 6 bases from V and 5 bases from J; bases unmatched to any gene: 8. Germline CDR1 MNHNY, CDR2 SVGAGI (reference sequence).

This chain links TRBV5-4 with TRBJ1-4; 8 nucleotides align to TRBD1. The V and J ends lost 3 bases and 8 bases, in that order; junction bases with no gene match: 3. Germline CDR1 SGHNT, CDR2 YYREEE (reference sequence). The length of the CDR3 is 13 residues. The CDR3 nucleotides are TGTGCCAGCAGCTGGGACAGGAGGGAAAAACTGTTTTTT. Its protein product is CASSWDRREKLFF.

Details on this clone: An end of the junction differs from the germline gene, which may be a read error. J is TRBJ1-4 and V is TRBV29-1; the D is unclear. This CDR3 contains 10 residues. From germline, CDR1 is SQVTM and CDR2 ANQGSEA. The CDR3 DNA reads TGCAGCGTTGACGCGGGAAAACTGCTTTTT. Protein product: CSVDAGKLLF. Drawing the rest from reference TRBV29-1 and TRBJ1-4, the complete variable domain is SAVISQKPSRDICQRGTSLTIQCQVDSQVTMMFWYRQQPGQSLTLIATANQGSEATYESGFVIDKFPISRPNLTFSTLTVSNMSPEDSSIYLCSVDAGKLLFGSGTQLSVL.

The V gene is TRBV19, the J gene TRBJ1-1; the D gene is possibly TRBD1 (6 bases). Germline lookup yields CDR1 LNHDA and CDR2 SQIVND (reference sequence). V dropped 5 bases and J dropped 7 bases, with 17 bases sitting between them. The CDR3 loop spans 14 amino acids. The CDR3 sequence is CASSPLQGESEAFF. The CDR3 coding sequence is TGTGCCAGTAGTCCCTTACAGGGAGAGAGTGAAGCTTTCTTT. The full variable domain, completed using reference TRBV19 and TRBJ1-1, is DGGITQSPKYLFRKEGQNVTLSCEQNLNHDAMYWYRQDPGQGLRLIYYSQIVNDFQKGDIAEGYSVSREKKESFPLTVTSAQKNPTAFYLCASSPLQGESEAFFGQGTRLTVV.

This chain uses TRBV5-4 with TRBJ1-1; D gene uncertain. Germline V CDR1 and CDR2: SGHNT, YYREEE (reference sequence). The V gene lost 3 bases and the J gene lost 3 bases, with 12 bases spanning the gap. CDR3 length equals 14 residues. The CDR3 region is CASSSTGMYTEAFF. The CDR3 DNA reads as TGTGCCAGCAGCTCGACCGGGATGTACACTGAAGCTTTCTTT.

V and J are TRBV11-3 and TRBJ1-4; possible D gene TRBD1, 5 bases. The CDR3 totals 15 residues. Trimming took off 0 bases at V and 5 bases at J, with 10 bases between the two ends. The V gene's germline CDR1 is SGHNT and CDR2 YENEEA. The CDR3 DNA sequence: TGTGCCAGCAGCTTAGATCAGGGCTGGAATGAAAAACTGTTTTTT. Its translation: CASSLDQGWNEKLFF.

The chain recombines TRBV6-6 with TRBJ2-2; no definite D call. V lost 6 bases to trimming and J lost 2 bases, with 10 bases between them. CDR3 length: 14 amino acids. The germline V gene has CDR1 MNHNY and CDR2 SVGAGI (reference sequence). The CDR3 DNA reads as TGTGCCAGCAGCAACCCAGAAAACACCGGGGAGCTGTTTTTT. Translating it yields CASSNPENTGELFF.

V gene TRBV18 combines with J gene TRBJ1-3, with D possibly matching TRBD1 (5 bases). Germline V gene data show CDR1 as KGHSH and CDR2 as LQKENI. The CDR3 totals 15 residues. V dropped 2 bases and J dropped 4 bases, with 12 bases sitting between them. CDR3 sequence reads: CASSPDSLGGNTIYF. The CDR3, as DNA: TGTGCCAGCTCACCAGACAGCTTGGGAGGAAACACCATATATTTT.

J is TRBJ2-5 and V is TRBV30, with 12 positions matching TRBD2. The CDR3 is made up of 14 amino acids. CDR1 is GTSNPN, CDR2 SVGIG, per germline (reference sequence). The V gene end was trimmed by 2 bases and the J gene end by 5 bases; junction bases not matched to a gene: 3. CDR3 sequence reads: CAWSPGTSGETQYF. CDR3 nucleotide sequence: TGTGCCTGGAGTCCCGGGACTAGCGGGGAGACCCAGTACTTC.

The gene calls are TRBV11-1 and TRBJ1-6; D gene ambiguous. In germline, CDR1 is SGHAT, CDR2 FQDESV (reference sequence). The CDR3 spans 15 residues. V dropped 1 base and J dropped 7 bases, with 11 bases sitting between them. The CDR3 region is CASSLVRGGNSPLHF. The CDR3 DNA reads TGTGCCAGCAGCTTAGTCCGGGGAGGAAATTCACCCCTCCACTTT.

DNA of the CDR3: TGTGCCACCCGGGTGGCGGGCCGCTACGAGCAGTACTTC. As protein: CATRVAGRYEQYF. J is TRBJ2-7 and V is TRBV7-8; tentative D call: TRBD2 (5 bases). Germline values: CDR1 SGHVS, CDR2 FQNEAQ. There are 13 residues in the CDR3. Trimming took 10 bases from V and 3 from J, leaving 16 bases between them.

This chain links TRBV7-2 with TRBJ2-3; the D gene is possibly TRBD1 (5 bases). Looked up from germline, CDR1 is SGHTA and CDR2 is FQGNSA. This CDR3 is 14 amino acids long. Trimming removed 2 bases from V and 2 bases from J, with 8 bases in between. Here the CDR3 reads CASSLSGFTDTQYF. In nucleotides, the CDR3 is TGTGCCAGCAGCTTATCAGGGTTCACAGATACGCAGTATTTT.

The genes are TRBV7-2 and TRBJ1-2; TRBD1 is a possible D gene (6 bases). V lost 5 bases and J 9 bases, leaving 22 bases between the germline ends. Germline V lookup: CDR1 SGHTA, CDR2 FQGNSA. CDR3 length: 15 residues. The CDR3 is CASSQPSVLQGSYTF. CDR3 nucleotide sequence: TGTGCCAGCAGCCAACCATCGGTCCTACAGGGTAGCTACACCTTC.

V and J are TRBV2 and TRBJ2-7, with a weak D call TRBD2 (5 bases). V dropped 4 bases and J dropped 1 base, with 11 bases sitting between them. Looked up from germline, CDR1 is SNHLY and CDR2 is FYNNEI. This CDR3 region has 14 residues. The CDR3 DNA is TGTGCCAGCAGTGTACGACGGGAATCCTACGAGCAGTACTTC. Its protein is CASSVRRESYEQYF.

The chain couples TRBV6-8 to TRBJ2-7; D unresolved. Trimming pared 8 bases from V and 2 bases from J, leaving 4 bases between. This CDR3 has 10 amino acids. Germline-derived CDR1 and CDR2 are MNHGY and SAAAGT. This chain's CDR3 is CASGAYEQYF. In DNA, the CDR3 is TGTGCCAGCGGAGCCTACGAGCAGTACTTC.

The V and J genes are TRBV11-2 and TRBJ1-5; D possibly corresponds to TRBD1 (6 bases). The V end lost 5 bases, the J end lost 7 bases, and 15 bases lay between the germline ends. The CDR3 spans 14 residues. The germline CDR1 and CDR2 sequences are SGHAT and FQNNGV. In DNA, the CDR3 is TGTGCCAGCAGCCACGGGGGGGCAAGGCAGCCCCAGCATTTT. It codes for CASSHGGARQPQHF.

This clone appeared a single time. The CDR3 nucleotides are TGTGCCAGCAGCTTGGAACAGGAGGGAGACGAGCAGTACTTC. Translation: CASSLEQEGDEQYF. The chain joins TRBV5-4 to TRBJ2-7; the D gene is possibly TRBD2 (6 bases). Germline CDR1 reads SGHNT; CDR2 reads YYREEE (reference sequence). V shed 0 bases and J shed 5 bases, with 12 bases lying between them. The CDR3 runs to 14 residues.

The V gene is TRBV4-2, the J gene TRBJ2-5, with D possibly matching TRBD1 (6 bases). With the DNA end fitting TRBJ2-7 better, the J assignment may be wrong. The CDR3 totals 14 residues. CDR1 is LGHNA, CDR2 YNFKEQ, per germline. The chain's CDR3 is CASSQEDSLDEQYF. The CDR3 coding sequence is TGTGCCAGCAGCCAAGAGGACAGTCTTGACGAGCAGTACTTC.

The chain links TRBV5-6 to TRBJ1-4, with TRBD1 matching 12 bases. Germline V gives CDR1 SGHDT, CDR2 YYEEEE. There are 14 residues in the CDR3. Losses at the gene ends were 4 bases for V and 8 bases for J; bases not matched to a gene: 3. CDR3 DNA sequence: TGTGCCAGCAGCCCGGGACAGGGGGCCGAAAAACTGTTTTTT. Its protein is CASSPGQGAEKLFF.

V is TRBV5-1 and J is TRBJ2-5; 7 bases are a match to TRBD1. V was clipped by 3 bases and J by 3 bases; unmatched bases: 8. Germline V gene data show CDR1 as SGHRS and CDR2 as YFSETQ. The CDR3 runs 15 residues. The CDR3: CASSWTRQGEETQYF. The CDR3 DNA follows: TGCGCCAGCAGCTGGACCCGACAGGGCGAAGAGACCCAGTACTTC.

V usage is TRBV18 and J usage is TRBJ1-1, with D perhaps TRBD1 (5 bases). V lost 2 bases and J lost 2, with 21 bases in between. The CDR3 spans 18 residues. Germline V gene sequence: CDR1 KGHSH, CDR2 LQKENI. CDR3 DNA sequence: TGTGCCAGCTCACCATTCCCACAGGCCCTTCTTTCTAACACTGAAGCTTTCTTT. Its protein is CASSPFPQALLSNTEAFF.

This chain links TRBV5-4 with TRBJ2-1; 11 nucleotides agree with TRBD2. V shed 3 bases, J shed 6 bases, and the junction held 5 bases outside the gene matches. The CDR3 covers 15 residues. From germline, CDR1 is SGHNT and CDR2 YYREEE (reference sequence). CDR3 amino acids: CASSYGLAGPNEQFF. CDR3 DNA: TGTGCCAGCAGCTATGGACTAGCGGGCCCCAATGAGCAGTTCTTC.

This chain uses TRBV27 with TRBJ1-5; possible D gene TRBD1, 5 bases. This CDR3 region has 13 residues. Between the trimmed V and J ends, which lost 4 bases and 5 bases, there was a span of 9 bases. Per germline, CDR1 MNHEY and CDR2 SMNVEV (reference sequence). The DNA for the CDR3 is TGTGCCAGCAGTTGGGGGGGTGATCAGCCCCAGCATTTT. Amino acid sequence: CASSWGGDQPQHF.

J is TRBJ1-6 and V is TRBV12-2. TRBV12-2 is marked as a pseudogene. There are 19 residues in the CDR3. Here the CDR3 reads CASRPREVGRESYNSPLHF. CDR3 coding DNA: TGTGCAAGTCGCCCCAGGGAGGTCGGCAGGGAATCCTATAATTCACCCCTCCACTTT.

This chain connects TRBV28 to TRBJ1-5; no clear D. Germline V gene data show CDR1 as MDHEN and CDR2 as SYDVKM. The CDR3 is 18 residues long. Trimming left V 6 bases short and J 4 bases short, with 25 bases between. As DNA, the CDR3 is TGTGCCAGCAGCCCCCTTCCGGAGGCCCGGGCTGTGAATCAGCCCCAGCATTTT. Its protein is CASSPLPEARAVNQPQHF. Supplemented by reference TRBV28 and TRBJ1-5, the full variable domain reads DVKVTQSSRYLVKRTGEKVFLECVQDMDHENMFWYRQDPGLGLRLIYFSYDVKMKEKGDIPEGYSVSREKKERFSLILESASTNQTSMYLCASSPLPEARAVNQPQHFGDGTRLSIL.